A single sample gave rise to the 22 T cell receptor beta chains below, sequenced in a study of control samples from healthy donors and cancer patients. Here immunoSEQ multiplex PCR was the method, and the copy in TCRdb shows in-frame clones only, minus some. In the table there are about 170,000 clones, about nine tenths of which are singletons. The material sequenced was blood. These receptors all stem from a woman aged 25 to 45 in good health.

The J gene is TRBJ1-4, the V gene TRBV11-1; unclear D gene. Looked up from germline, CDR1 is SGHAT and CDR2 is FQDESV (reference sequence). The CDR3 has 14 amino acids. V dropped 4 bases and J dropped 0 bases, with 6 bases sitting between them. The CDR3 DNA is TGTGCCAGCAGCTCCGGGACAACTAATGAAAAACTGTTTTTT. This codes for CASSSGTTNEKLFF.

About this clone itself: At the DNA level, this CDR3 is encoded by other sequences in the same sample as well. V is TRBV5-1 and J is TRBJ1-2; no clear D. The V end was cut by 0 bases, the J end by 7 bases, with 7 bases between. The length of the CDR3 is 12 residues. Germline-derived CDR1 and CDR2 are SGHRS and YFSETQ. The CDR3: CASSLGAPGYTF. For the CDR3, the DNA is TGCGCCAGCAGCTTGGGGGCGCCTGGCTACACCTTC.

The chain combines TRBV19 with TRBJ1-1; the D is unclear. V was cut by 3 bases and J by 3 bases, with 8 bases left in between. CDR1 and CDR2 (germline): LNHDA, SQIVND (reference sequence). This CDR3 contains 13 residues. The CDR3 DNA reads as TGTGCCAGTAGTATGAGGGCGGACACTGAAGCTTTCTTT. Translated, it gives CASSMRADTEAFF.

A word on this clone: The same CDR3 is also encoded by other DNA sequences in this sample. In nucleotides, the CDR3 is TGTGCCAGCAGCCGGGACAGGGGAAGCAATCAGCCCCAGCATTTT. Translation: CASSRDRGSNQPQHF. This sequence joins TRBV19 and TRBJ1-5; 10 bases line up with TRBD1. Germline V gene lookup returns CDR1 LNHDA and CDR2 SQIVND (reference sequence). Trimming at V came to 9 bases and at J to 1 base, leaving 6 bases not matched to a gene. This CDR3 has 15 residues.

The J gene is TRBJ1-2, the V gene TRBV6-6; TRBD1 matches at 9 bases. The V gene end was trimmed by 5 bases and the J gene end by 8 bases; junction bases not matched to a gene: 6. Per the germline V gene, CDR1 is MNHNY and CDR2 is SVGAGI (reference sequence). The CDR3 totals 13 residues. The CDR3 coding sequence is TGTGCCAGCAGTCCGACAGGGGGGGGCGGCTACACCTTC. Translation: CASSPTGGGGYTF.

The V call is TRBV19, the J call TRBJ2-3, with 9 bases lining up with TRBD2. CDR3 length equals 15 residues. Germline V gene data show CDR1 as LNHDA and CDR2 as SQIVND (reference sequence). Unmatched junction bases numbered 7, after V lost 1 base and J lost 8 bases. CDR3 DNA: TGTGCCAGTAGTATAGTAGCGGGGGAAGGGAGTACGCAGTATTTT. It yields the protein CASSIVAGEGSTQYF. The full variable domain, with the rest looked up from reference TRBV19 and TRBJ2-3, is DGGITQSPKYLFRKEGQNVTLSCEQNLNHDAMYWYRQDPGQGLRLIYYSQIVNDFQKGDIAEGYSVSREKKESFPLTVTSAQKNPTAFYLCASSIVAGEGSTQYFGPGTRLTVL.

The V gene is TRBV21-1, the J gene TRBJ2-7; the table's D gene call, TRBD1, was not cross checked with the DNA. TRBV21-1 is a recognized pseudogene. This CDR3 is 14 amino acids long. CDR3: CASSKGGRAYEQYF. CDR3 sequence (DNA): TGTGCCAGCAGCAAAGGGGGCAGGGCCTACGAGCAGTACTTC.

The chain uses TRBV6-5 and TRBJ1-3; no definite D call. CDR3 length: 15 amino acids. Trimming left V 3 bases short and J 0 bases short, with 9 bases between. Per the germline V gene, CDR1 is MNHEY and CDR2 is SVGAGI. The CDR3 loop is CASSYTRNSGNTIYF. CDR3 in DNA: TGTGCCAGCAGTTATACCAGGAACTCTGGAAACACCATATATTTT.

The V call is TRBV27, the J call TRBJ2-7, with D maybe TRBD1 (5 bases). Trimming removed 6 bases from V and 2 bases from J, with 8 bases in between. This CDR3 comprises 12 residues. Germline values: CDR1 MNHEY, CDR2 SMNVEV (reference sequence). The CDR3 region is CASSPGTYEQYF. The CDR3 DNA is TGTGCCAGCAGCCCAGGGACCTACGAGCAGTACTTC.

The chain links TRBV6-5 to TRBJ2-1; 13 bases agree with TRBD2. Germline trimming cut 2 bases from V and 6 bases from J; bases unmatched to any gene: 4. The germline CDR1 and CDR2 sequences are MNHEY and SVGAGI. There are 16 residues in the CDR3. The CDR3 here is CASSYDGLAGANEQFF. Written as DNA, the CDR3 is TGTGCCAGCAGTTACGATGGACTAGCGGGAGCCAATGAGCAGTTCTTC.

This rearrangement joins TRBV2 to TRBJ2-7; D remains unclear. Germline V gene sequence: CDR1 SNHLY, CDR2 FYNNEI. The V end lost 6 bases, the J end lost 2 bases, and 8 bases lay between the germline ends. The CDR3 runs 12 residues. The CDR3 bases are TGTGCCAGCAGCGGCGGAACCTACGAGCAGTACTTC. Amino acids: CASSGGTYEQYF.

The chain recombines TRBV29-1 with TRBJ2-3, with D possibly being TRBD2 (5 bases). Germline-derived CDR1 and CDR2 are SQVTM and ANQGSEA. This CDR3 has 15 residues. Trimming removed 2 bases at V and 2 bases at J, with 14 bases between. The CDR3 region has the DNA TGCAGCGTTGAAAAGACGGGAACAATCACAGATACGCAGTATTTT. Protein: CSVEKTGTITDTQYF.

This rearrangement joins TRBV7-3 to TRBJ1-1, with 10 positions matching TRBD1. Germline V CDR1 and CDR2: SGHTA, FQGTGA. Trimming removed 5 bases from V and 5 bases from J; junction bases left unmatched: 5. CDR3 length: 14 amino acids. In DNA form, the CDR3 reads TGTGCCAGCAGCCGACAGGGGGCAGTTACTGAAGCTTTCTTT. Protein: CASSRQGAVTEAFF.

J is TRBJ2-3 and V is TRBV6-5; 8 positions match TRBD1. Trimming cost V 6 bases and J 2 bases; bases outside gene matches: 7. Germline V lookup: CDR1 MNHEY, CDR2 SVGAGI. The CDR3 sequence is 15 residues long. CDR3 nucleotide sequence: TGTGCCAGCAGCCGACAGGGGTCCCACACAGATACGCAGTATTTT. Translated: CASSRQGSHTDTQYF.

This clone was picked up one time. In the same sample, other DNA sequences code for this CDR3. This chain connects TRBV30 to TRBJ1-1, with no clear D. Germline V gene lookup returns CDR1 GTSNPN and CDR2 SVGIG (reference sequence). CDR3 length equals 13 residues. Trimming pared 0 bases from V and 1 base from J, leaving 6 bases between. The CDR3 sequence: CAWSVAGNTEAFF. In DNA form, the CDR3 reads TGTGCCTGGAGTGTCGCGGGGAACACTGAAGCTTTCTTT.

The chain carries TRBV18 and TRBJ1-5; D is perhaps TRBD1 (6 bases). CDR1 and CDR2 from the germline V gene are KGHSH and LQKENI. The CDR3 length is 16 residues. V lost 1 base, J lost 5 bases, and 15 bases lay in between. CDR3 sequence reads: CASSPRGARYDQPQHF. The CDR3 DNA reads as TGTGCCAGCTCACCACGGGGGGCCCGGTACGATCAGCCCCAGCATTTT.

J is TRBJ2-6 and V is TRBV5-6, with D hard to call. V lost 0 bases to trimming and J lost 0 bases, with 10 bases between them. The CDR3 is 17 residues long. The germline gives CDR1 SGHDT, CDR2 YYEEEE. As DNA, the CDR3 is TGTGCCAGCAGCTTGGTACAAACCAACTCTGGGGCCAACGTCCTGACTTTC. Translating gives CASSLVQTNSGANVLTF.

V and J are TRBV3-1 (or the pseudogene TRBV3-2) and TRBJ2-3; no definite D call. The germline V and J ends were trimmed by 1 base and 1 base, with 6 bases remaining between them. The CDR3 length is 14 residues. CDR1 is LGHDT and CDR2 is YNNKEL in the germline V gene (reference sequence). The CDR3 loop is CASSQGFGTDTQYF. In DNA form, the CDR3 reads TGTGCCAGCAGCCAAGGATTTGGCACAGATACGCAGTATTTT.

The V call is TRBV5-4, the J call TRBJ2-3, with 7 positions matching TRBD2. The germline V gene has CDR1 SGHNT and CDR2 YYREEE (reference sequence). The CDR3 consists of 15 residues. V lost 2 bases and J lost 2; bases outside the gene matches: 5. CDR3 sequence reads: CASSFGGRATDTQYF. The CDR3 DNA is TGTGCCAGCAGCTTCGGTGGGAGGGCCACAGATACGCAGTATTTT.

A remark on this clone: Other nucleotide sequences from this sample produce the same CDR3. V gene TRBV11-1 combines with J gene TRBJ2-7, with 9 bases that match TRBD1. Germline values: CDR1 SGHAT, CDR2 FQDESV (reference sequence). The CDR3 runs 15 residues. The V and J ends lost 5 bases and 0 bases, in that order; junction bases with no gene match: 5. The CDR3 sequence is CASSPPGQGSYEQYF. CDR3 DNA sequence: TGTGCCAGCAGCCCACCGGGACAGGGCTCCTACGAGCAGTACTTC. The whole variable domain, filled in from reference TRBV11-1 and TRBJ2-7, reads EAEVAQSPRYKITEKSQAVAFWCDPISGHATLYWYRQILGQGPELLVQFQDESVVDDSQLPKDRFSAERLKGVDSTLKIQPAELGDSAMYLCASSPPGQGSYEQYFGPGTRLTVT.

V usage is TRBV7-3 and J usage is TRBJ2-1; TRBD2 agrees at 8 bases. CDR3 length: 13 residues. CDR1 and CDR2 (germline): SGHTA, FQGTGA. V trimming: 5 bases; J trimming: 7 bases; junction bases outside the gene matches: 4. The CDR3 spells CASSPRLANEQFF. DNA for the CDR3: TGTGCCAGCAGCCCCCGACTAGCGAATGAGCAGTTCTTC.

Comment on this clone: The identical CDR3 is also encoded by other nucleotide sequences in the sample. CDR3 bases: TGTGCCAGCAGTCTACAGGGTGGGGGCAATCAGCCCCAGCATTTT. It specifies CASSLQGGGNQPQHF. The chain links TRBV28 to TRBJ1-5; D is perhaps TRBD1 (6 bases). Germline assignment: CDR1 MDHEN and CDR2 SYDVKM. Trimming took off 5 bases at V and 2 bases at J, with 13 bases between the two ends. The CDR3 covers 15 residues.